The rows below give T cell receptor beta chains drawn from one sample of a study of blood T cells in healthy people across ages. MiXCR was run by TCRdb on the 5' RACE reads, yielding one entry per CDR3 protein. The sample lists about 780,000 distinct CDR3 sequences; around 62% were seen once. The sample taken for sequencing was blood. All receptors come from a man aged 25-45 years in good health. CDR3s include the opening cysteine and the closing phenylalanine or tryptophan. Each record gives: V gene, D gene, J gene, clone size, CDR3 DNA, CDR3 protein. A D gene is named only where the DNA matches it firmly. The size of a clone is reported for some rows only, either as once, few or many, or as a class for expanded clones.

V: TRBV7-8; D: TRBD1; J: TRBJ1-2; size: -; DNA: TGTGCCAGCAGCCCTAGGGGGCGGGATGGCTACACCTTC; CDR3: CASSPRGRDGYTF
V: TRBV13; D: TRBD2; J: TRBJ2-5; size: -; DNA: TGTGCCACCAGCAAGCGGGGCTACCAAGAGACCCAGTACTTC; CDR3: CATSKRGYQETQYF
V: TRBV6-5; D: -; J: TRBJ1-2; size: -; DNA: TGTGCCAGCAGTTACTCGAAGCCGGGTGACTATGGCTACACCTTC; CDR3: CASSYSKPGDYGYTF
V: TRBV5-1; D: TRBD1; J: TRBJ2-5; size: -; DNA: TGCGCCAGCAGGCCTACAGGGGGCATGGAGACCCAGTACTTC; CDR3: CASRPTGGMETQYF
V: TRBV4-3; D: -; J: TRBJ2-1; size: few; DNA: TGCGCCAGCAGCCAAGATGCGTTGGGCAGCCTCCGCAATGAGCAGTTCTTC; CDR3: CASSQDALGSLRNEQFF
V: TRBV29-1; D: -; J: TRBJ1-5; size: few; DNA: TGCAGCGTGGCACCGGGACAAAATCAGCCCCAGCATTTT; CDR3: CSVAPGQNQPQHF
V: TRBV12-5; D: TRBD1; J: TRBJ2-1; size: -; DNA: TGTGCTAGTGGTTTGGGAACCCCGGGACAGTACAATGAGCAGTTCTTC; CDR3: CASGLGTPGQYNEQFF
V: TRBV12-3/TRBV12-4; D: -; J: TRBJ1-1; size: -; DNA: TGTGCCAGCATCTTTTACACTGAAGCTTTCTTT; CDR3: CASIFYTEAFF
V: TRBV5-1; D: TRBD1; J: TRBJ2-5; size: -; DNA: TGCGCCAGCAGGACGCGGGACAGGGGTGGAGGAGAGACCCAGTACTTC; CDR3: CASRTRDRGGGETQYF
V: TRBV29-1; D: -; J: TRBJ1-2; size: -; DNA: TGCAGCGTTGAGGATGCCCAGGGGACTGGCTACACCTTC; CDR3: CSVEDAQGTGYTF
V: TRBV7-2; D: TRBD2; J: TRBJ2-1; size: few; DNA: TGTGCCAGCAGCTTATGGCAGCGGGGTGAGTACAATGAGCAGTTCTTC; CDR3: CASSLWQRGEYNEQFF
V: TRBV7-2; D: TRBD1; J: TRBJ2-5; size: -; DNA: TGTGCCAGCAGCTTCCGGCGAACAGGGGAGCAGTACTTC; CDR3: CASSFRRTGEQYF
V: TRBV7-3; D: -; J: TRBJ2-1; size: -; DNA: TGTGCCAGCAGCTCAATCGATAACAATGAGCAGTTCTTC; CDR3: CASSSIDNNEQFF
V: TRBV18; D: -; J: TRBJ1-1; size: -; DNA: TGTGCCAGCTCACCTCAGAACACTGAAGCTTTCTTT; CDR3: CASSPQNTEAFF
V: TRBV5-1; D: -; J: TRBJ2-1; size: few; DNA: TGCGCCAGCAGCTCGCACCCAGATTCCTACAATGAGCAGTTCTTC; CDR3: CASSSHPDSYNEQFF
V: TRBV2; D: TRBD1; J: TRBJ2-1; size: -; DNA: TGTGCCAGCAGGCGAACCGGGACAGGGGACGGTGAGCAGTTCTTC; CDR3: CASRRTGTGDGEQFF